Detailed here is one T cell receptor (beta chain). This CDR3 is 14 amino acids long. V lost 5 bases to trimming and J lost 4 bases, with 13 bases between them. Germline V lookup: CDR1 LNHDA, CDR2 SQIVND (reference sequence). In the study's own analysis: Reference gene primer amplification gave estimated nucleated cell counts. Only in-frame clones appear in the TCRdb table, and some are missing; sequencing was by immunoSEQ multiplex PCR. V, J and clone size are those of that table, while D and trimming were read from the DNA. The profile covers around 28,000 clones, with about 89% appearing a single time and 2% to 3% taken by the ten largest. The sample is drawn from a study of blood T cell repertoires in COVID-19. Study-level information: Researchers got acute and convalescent COVID-19 samples from the United States, Italy and Spain. Sources were T cells, B-cell-depleted T cells, or PBMCs; the material itself was cDNA or gDNA.

This TCR was recovered from a human donor in a cohort sampled during active COVID-19. Material for sequencing was peripheral blood. V and J are TRBV19 and TRBJ2-3, with a possible D match to TRBD1 (6 bases). CDR3 loop: CASSDTQGADTQYF. The CDR3 bases are TGTGCCAGTAGTGATACACAGGGAGCAGATACGCAGTATTTT.